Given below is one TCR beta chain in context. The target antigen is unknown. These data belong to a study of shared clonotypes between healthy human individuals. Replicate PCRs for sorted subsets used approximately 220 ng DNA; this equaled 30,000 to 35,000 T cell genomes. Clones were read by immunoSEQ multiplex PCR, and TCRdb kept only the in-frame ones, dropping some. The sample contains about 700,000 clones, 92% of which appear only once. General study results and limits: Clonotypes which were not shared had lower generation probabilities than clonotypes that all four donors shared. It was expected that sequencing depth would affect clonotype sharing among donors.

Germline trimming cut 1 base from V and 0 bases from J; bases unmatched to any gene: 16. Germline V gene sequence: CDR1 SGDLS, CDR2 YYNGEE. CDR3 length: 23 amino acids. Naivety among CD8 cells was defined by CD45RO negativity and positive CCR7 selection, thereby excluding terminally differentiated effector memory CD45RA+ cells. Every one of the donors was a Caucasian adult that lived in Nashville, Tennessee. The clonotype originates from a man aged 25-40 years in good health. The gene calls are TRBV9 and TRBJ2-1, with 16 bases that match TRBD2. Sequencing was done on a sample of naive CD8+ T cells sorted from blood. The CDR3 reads CASSVSREGTSGRADDSYNEQFF. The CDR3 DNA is TGTGCCAGCAGCGTATCCCGGGAAGGGACTAGCGGGAGGGCCGATGACTCCTACAATGAGCAGTTCTTC. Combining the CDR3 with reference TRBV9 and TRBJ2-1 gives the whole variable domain DSGVTQTPKHLITATGQRVTLRCSPRSGDLSVYWYQQSLDQGLQFLIQYYNGEERAKGNILERFSAQQFPDLHSELNLSSLELGDSALYFCASSVSREGTSGRADDSYNEQFFGPGTRLTVL.